In this sample, the clone carrying this TCR beta chain turned up many times. The antigen remains undetermined. These data originate in a study of prognosis after radiotherapy for stage I lung cancer. Regarding the study as a whole: Shannon entropy after stereotactic body radiation therapy was lower in patients who developed distant metastases.

Genomic DNA was subjected to two-round multiplex PCR for amplification of TCR beta CDR3. Amplification during the initial PCR round employed primers specific to each TRBV and TRBJ gene. TCRdb called the multiplex PCR reads again in MiXCR, with one record for every CDR3 protein. The sample contains tens of thousands of distinct CDR3 sequences, around 29% of which appear only once. This CDR3 spans 15 amino acids. The germline CDR1 and CDR2 sequences are SGHDT and YYEEEE. V shed 1 base, J shed 5 bases, and the junction held 4 bases outside the gene matches. The chain has TRBV5-6 and TRBJ2-1, with TRBD2 matching over 9 bases. The source was PBMCs, collected before or after stereotactic body radiation therapy (not recorded which). This receptor was identified in a donor aged 50 or older with non-small cell lung cancer. The CDR3 loop is CASSLYLAGNNEQFF. The DNA for the CDR3 is TGTGCCAGCAGCTTGTATCTAGCGGGGAACAATGAGCAGTTCTTC. The variable domain in full, with the rest retrieved from reference TRBV5-6 and TRBJ2-1, is DAGVTQSPTHLIKTRGQQVTLRCSPKSGHDTVSWYQQALGQGPQFIFQYYEEEERQRGNFPDRFSGHQFPNYSSELNVNALLLGDSALYLCASSLYLAGNNEQFFGPGTRLTVL.